This note documents a single T cell receptor (beta chain) sequence. These data belong to a study of control samples from healthy donors and cancer patients. Generated by immunoSEQ multiplex PCR, the TCRdb table keeps only in-frame clones and is missing some. The profile shows roughly 120,000 clones, around 91% of them singletons. This TCR derives from a woman in her 50s with colorectal cancer. The sample taken for sequencing was PBMCs.

DNA for the CDR3: TGTGCCTGGAGTGTACTCCCGGCTTCGAACACTGAAGCTTTCTTT. This encodes CAWSVLPASNTEAFF. The chain joins TRBV30 to TRBJ1-1; no reliable D call. V was trimmed by 0 bases and J by 1 base, leaving 12 bases between them. The CDR3 length is 15 residues. Germline values: CDR1 GTSNPN, CDR2 SVGIG (reference sequence).